This T cell receptor (beta chain) was obtained from a study of blood T cell repertoires in COVID-19 (dated by TCRdb to the early 2020s). Describing the broader study: Collaborator samples came from the United States, Italy and Spain and covered acute and convalescent phases of COVID-19. A freely available public database, intended as a resource for researchers studying the immune response to SARS-CoV-2, is where the repertoires were released. HLA class I and class II types, where available, came from metadata supplied by the sample provider rather than from assay-based typing. Subjects who had been exposed to COVID-19, were actively infected with it, or had recovered from it provided the deeply sampled blood TCRbeta repertoires that made up the dataset. Nearly every sample came with metadata listing a de-identified subject ID, COVID-19 status, age in years and sex. Samples came from the ongoing ImmuneRACE study (first 160 participants) plus 1,254 subjects from 6 global collaborators. The material from the prospective study consisted of cDNA or gDNA derived from T cells, B-cell-depleted T cells, or PBMCs. The paper as a whole reports these results and caveats: The amount of clinical and demographic metadata varied by source and participant and was provided uncurated.

The immunoSEQ Assay, a bias-controlled multiplex PCR, was used to amplify TCRbeta CDR3 regions from genomic DNA. Under the source paper's analysis protocol: Nucleated cell counts per sample were estimated from amplification of reference gene primers within the assay. To quantify the absolute abundance of each unique TCRbeta CDR3 rearrangement, sequence reads were collapsed and filtered. For each sample, productive Simpson clonality was calculated by taking the square root of Simpson's diversity index across productive rearrangements. What TCRdb holds here is the immuneACCESS table cut down to in-frame rearrangements. Part of the clones is not present; checked against another copy, under half of the missing clones reflect an unresolved V gene, and the others are unexplained. V and J calls and clone size are copied from that table; D and trimming were computed from the DNA. This sample comprises about 22,000 clones, less than 90% of them detected only once. About 25% of the sample lies in the top ten.

As concerns this clone: No antigen is known for it. No much larger clone exists at a distance of one base, and base qualities are not known.

Per the germline V gene (reference sequence), LNHDA is the CDR1 and SQIVND is the CDR2. The CDR3 runs 13 residues from the cysteine to the phenylalanine. Only the CDR3 DNA stays, 39 bases, in frame from base 1. V drops 7 bases and J drops 0 bases, leaving 7 bases in between. At one collaborating source in Seattle, patients were enrolled during active infection and were followed longitudinally through the course of disease. Collaborating institutions collected whole blood in K2EDTA tubes following their own protocols. Collaborator samples were shipped for TCRbeta analysis as frozen whole blood, isolated PBMCs, or DNA extracted from either sample type.

This chain joins TRBV19 to TRBJ2-1; the D gene cannot be named for sure. This clonotype was obtained from a man aged 65-85 years with COVID-19, enrolled during active disease. What was sequenced was peripheral blood. For the CDR3, the sequence is CASNLGSYNEQFF. The sequenced DNA: TGTGCCAGTAACCTAGGCTCCTACAATGAGCAGTTCTTC.